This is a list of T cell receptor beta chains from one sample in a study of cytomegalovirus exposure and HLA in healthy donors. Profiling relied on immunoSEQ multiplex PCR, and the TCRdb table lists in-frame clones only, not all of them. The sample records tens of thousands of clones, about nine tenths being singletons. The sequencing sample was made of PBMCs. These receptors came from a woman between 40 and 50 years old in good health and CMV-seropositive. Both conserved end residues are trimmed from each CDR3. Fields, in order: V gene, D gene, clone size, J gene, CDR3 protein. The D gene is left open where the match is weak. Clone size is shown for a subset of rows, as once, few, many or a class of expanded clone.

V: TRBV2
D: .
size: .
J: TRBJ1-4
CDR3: ASSAEGTNEKLF

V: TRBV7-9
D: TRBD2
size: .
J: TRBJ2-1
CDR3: ASSSGGWYEQF

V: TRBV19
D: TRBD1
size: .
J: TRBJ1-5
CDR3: ASSNRTQGAGQPQH

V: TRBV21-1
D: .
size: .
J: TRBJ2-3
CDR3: ASGRDRDPDTQY

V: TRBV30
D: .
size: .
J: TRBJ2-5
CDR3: AWGKALIGTQY

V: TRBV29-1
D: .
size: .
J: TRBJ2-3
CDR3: SAGSGGTDTQY

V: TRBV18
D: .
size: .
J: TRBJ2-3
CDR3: ASSRGYTQY

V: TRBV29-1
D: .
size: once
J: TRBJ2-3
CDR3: SAKRDTTDTQY

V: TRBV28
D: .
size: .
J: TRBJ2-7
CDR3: ASSSGEEEEQY

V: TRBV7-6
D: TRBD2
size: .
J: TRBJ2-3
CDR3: ASSSRGGVLPDTQY

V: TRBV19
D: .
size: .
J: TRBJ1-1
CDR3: ASSISSGAGAF

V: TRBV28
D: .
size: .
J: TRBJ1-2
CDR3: ASSPGDTYNYGYT

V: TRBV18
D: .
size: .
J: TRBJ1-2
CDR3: ASANQGNGYT

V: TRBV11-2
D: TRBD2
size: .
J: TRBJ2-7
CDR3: ASSLANVAGVGGQY

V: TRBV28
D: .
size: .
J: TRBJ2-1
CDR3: ASSSSRTDRSYNEQF

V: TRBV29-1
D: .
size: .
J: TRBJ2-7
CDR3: SVRHKSGAYEQY

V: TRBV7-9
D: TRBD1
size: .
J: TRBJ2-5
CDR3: ASSSRTGGETQY

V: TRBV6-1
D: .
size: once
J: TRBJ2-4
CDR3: ASRNRVGNIQY

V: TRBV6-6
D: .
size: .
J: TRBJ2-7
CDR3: ASSYSTGINYEQY

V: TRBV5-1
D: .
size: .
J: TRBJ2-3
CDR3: ASTGGKSTDTQY

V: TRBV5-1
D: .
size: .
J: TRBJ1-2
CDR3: ASSGATGLVNYGYT

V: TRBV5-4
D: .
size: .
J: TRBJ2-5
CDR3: ASSLLSGSETQY

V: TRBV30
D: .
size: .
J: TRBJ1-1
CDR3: AWSTLTEAF

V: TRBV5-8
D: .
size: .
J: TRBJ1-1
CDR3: ASLYFGNTEAF

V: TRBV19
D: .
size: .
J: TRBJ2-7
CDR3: ASSRDTPAFYEQY

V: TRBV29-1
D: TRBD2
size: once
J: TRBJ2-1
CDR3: SVGTSGPNEQF

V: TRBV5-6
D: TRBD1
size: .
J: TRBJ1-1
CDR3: ASSFRLGQGEGAF

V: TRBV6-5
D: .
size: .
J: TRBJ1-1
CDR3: ASRDRSLTEAF

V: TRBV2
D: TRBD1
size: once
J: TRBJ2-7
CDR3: ASSGGTGGEQY

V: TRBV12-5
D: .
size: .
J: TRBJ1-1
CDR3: ASGLGLTENTEAF

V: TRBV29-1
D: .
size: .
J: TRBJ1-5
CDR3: SVADSYSNQPQH

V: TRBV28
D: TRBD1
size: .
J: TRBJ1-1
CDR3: ASSSDRVSTEAF

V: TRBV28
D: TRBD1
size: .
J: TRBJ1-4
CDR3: ASSLPTGRQEKLF

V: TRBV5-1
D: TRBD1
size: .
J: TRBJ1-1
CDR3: ASSFGTGVATEAF

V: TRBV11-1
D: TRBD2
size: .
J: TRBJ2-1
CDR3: ASRPGLAGVNWGNEQF

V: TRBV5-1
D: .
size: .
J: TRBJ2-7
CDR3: ASSLRGGPTYEQY

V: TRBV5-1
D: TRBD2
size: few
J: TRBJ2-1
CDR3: ASSHESLAGGVNEQF

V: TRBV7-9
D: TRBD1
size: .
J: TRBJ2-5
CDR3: ASSRTGPETQY

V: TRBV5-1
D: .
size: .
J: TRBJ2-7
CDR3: ASSLGSGNYEQY

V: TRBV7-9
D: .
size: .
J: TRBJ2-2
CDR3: ASSLTTINTGELF

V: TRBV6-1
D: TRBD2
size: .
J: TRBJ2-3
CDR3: ASGGGETDTQY

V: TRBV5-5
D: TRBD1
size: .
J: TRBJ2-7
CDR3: ASSPRTGSSYEQY

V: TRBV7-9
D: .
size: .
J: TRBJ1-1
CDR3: ASSSTVNTEAF

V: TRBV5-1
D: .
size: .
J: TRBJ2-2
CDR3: ASSPGTPEGELF

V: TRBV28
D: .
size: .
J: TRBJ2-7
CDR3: ASSRDSLYEQY

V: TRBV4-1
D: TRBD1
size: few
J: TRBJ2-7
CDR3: ASSQGFGTGYEQY

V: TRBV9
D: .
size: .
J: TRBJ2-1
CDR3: ASSDTEDEQF

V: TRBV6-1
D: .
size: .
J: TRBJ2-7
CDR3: ASSPQGYEQY

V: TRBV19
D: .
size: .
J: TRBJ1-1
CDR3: ASSIMDGDTEAF

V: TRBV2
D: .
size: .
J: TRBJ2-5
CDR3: ASGPLETQY

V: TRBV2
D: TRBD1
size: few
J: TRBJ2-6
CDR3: ASKGGTGVSGANVLT

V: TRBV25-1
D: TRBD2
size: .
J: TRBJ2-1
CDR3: ASSDALSGVTYNEQF

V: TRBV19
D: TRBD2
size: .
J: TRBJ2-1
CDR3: ASSHMAGGYTEQF

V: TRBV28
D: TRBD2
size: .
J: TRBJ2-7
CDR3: ATRSQGVAGEYEQY

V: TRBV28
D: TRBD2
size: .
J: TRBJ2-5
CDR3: ASSSLGGSQETQY

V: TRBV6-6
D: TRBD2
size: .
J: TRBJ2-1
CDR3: ASRPGTNYNEQF

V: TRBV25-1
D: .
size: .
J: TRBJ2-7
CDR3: ASSGSGGSYYEQY

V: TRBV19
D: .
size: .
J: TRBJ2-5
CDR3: ASSTIMALGETQY

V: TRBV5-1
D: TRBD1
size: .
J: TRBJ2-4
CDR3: ASRTTGAAKNIQY